This T cell receptor (beta chain) was captured in a study of blood T cell repertoires in COVID-19. This CDR3 is 15 amino acids long. Looked up from germline, CDR1 is SGDLS and CDR2 is YYNGEE. Trimming left V 1 base short and J 0 bases short, with 11 bases between. Libraries were prepared by immunoSEQ multiplex PCR; TCRdb keeps only in-frame clonotypes and omits some of them. The table records approximately 260,000 clones, approximately 86% of them present only once. Sequencing used PBMCs or T cells enriched from blood (not recorded which). The receptor comes from a woman aged 30 to 39 with acute COVID-19. The J gene is TRBJ2-7, the V gene TRBV9, with D uncertain. The CDR3 protein is CASSVSPGSSYEQYF. As DNA, the CDR3 is TGTGCCAGCAGCGTATCTCCTGGTAGCTCCTACGAGCAGTACTTC.